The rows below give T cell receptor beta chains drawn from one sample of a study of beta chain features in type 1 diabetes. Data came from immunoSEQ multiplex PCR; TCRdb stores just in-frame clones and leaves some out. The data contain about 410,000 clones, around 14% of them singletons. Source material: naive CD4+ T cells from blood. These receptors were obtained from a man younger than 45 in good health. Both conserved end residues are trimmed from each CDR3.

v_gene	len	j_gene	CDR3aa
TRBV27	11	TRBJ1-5	ASSYYSNQPQH
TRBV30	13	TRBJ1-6	AWSLKTGGISPLH
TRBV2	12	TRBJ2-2	ASKDRTNTGELF
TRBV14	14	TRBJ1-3	ASSQVLAASGNTIY
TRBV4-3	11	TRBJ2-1	ASSLLPTHEQF
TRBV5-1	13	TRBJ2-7	ASSLEASGSYEQY
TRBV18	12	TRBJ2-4	ASSPLTDKNIQY
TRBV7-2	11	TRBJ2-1	ASSLRLAAEQF
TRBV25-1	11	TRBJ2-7	ASSWGQGYEQY
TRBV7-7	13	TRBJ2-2	ASSLLAGGPGELF
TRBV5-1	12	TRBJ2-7	ASSSGTGNDEQY
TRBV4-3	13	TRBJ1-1	ASSQVGKHDTEAF
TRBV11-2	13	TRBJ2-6	ASSEQVAGANVLT
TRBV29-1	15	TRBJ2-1	SVEKRLGQVTYNEQF
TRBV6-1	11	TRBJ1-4	ASSELRKEKLF
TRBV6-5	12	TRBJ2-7	ASSSDLHGYEQY
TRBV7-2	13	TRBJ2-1	ASSLTSGGRGEQF
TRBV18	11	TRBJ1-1	ASSPKGHTEAF
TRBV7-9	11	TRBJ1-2	ASSFGTDYGYT
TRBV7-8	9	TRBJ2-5	ASRLSETQY
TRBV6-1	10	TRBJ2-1	ASSEDHNEQF
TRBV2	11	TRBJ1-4	ASSESLSEKLF
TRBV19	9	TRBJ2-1	ASSIYDEQF
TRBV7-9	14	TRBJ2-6	ASSPSAGVDSSVLT
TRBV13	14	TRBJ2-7	ASSRSQKKGTYEQY
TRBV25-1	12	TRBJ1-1	ASSLRGRLAEAF
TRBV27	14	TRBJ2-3	ASSFRLAGGSDTQY
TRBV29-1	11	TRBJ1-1	SVAGGPNTEAF
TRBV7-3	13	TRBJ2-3	ASSRGWTESDTQY
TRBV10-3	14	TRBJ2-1	AISDAGLAGEREQF
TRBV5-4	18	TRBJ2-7	ASSLDLLPAGATSSYEQY
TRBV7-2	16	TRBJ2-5	ASSFRTSGTRYQETQY
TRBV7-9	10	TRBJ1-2	ASSPSHYGYT
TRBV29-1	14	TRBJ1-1	SVDYALGTGNTEAF
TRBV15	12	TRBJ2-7	ATSRRGTAFEQY
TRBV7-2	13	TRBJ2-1	ASSLGPSSYNEQF
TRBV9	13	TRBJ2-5	ASTPDGPSGETQY
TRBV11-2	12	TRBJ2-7	ASSLVGRSYEQY
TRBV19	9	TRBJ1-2	ASSIGYGYT
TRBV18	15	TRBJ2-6	ASSPNLPGTIANVLT
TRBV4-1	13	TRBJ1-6	ASSRTGTGSSPLH
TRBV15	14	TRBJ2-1	ATSRAFGGPYNEQF
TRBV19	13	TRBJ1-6	ASSKVGQYNSPLH
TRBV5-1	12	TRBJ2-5	ASKYGGSAETQY
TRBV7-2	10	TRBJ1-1	ASSFPPGEAF